Following are 17 T cell receptor beta chains from one sample sequenced in a study of T cells in Graves' hyperthyroidism and ophthalmopathy. TCR beta CDR3 regions were amplified from RNA. TCR CDR3 underwent first-round RT-PCR with the HTBI primer set. MiXCR, applied by TCRdb to the multiplex PCR reads, yields one record per CDR3 protein. This table has around 520,000 distinct CDR3 sequences, around 15% appearing once. The sample comprised blood. The source is a woman in her thirties or forties with Graves' hyperthyroidism.

This clonotype was detected only a few times. This chain uses TRBV11-2 with TRBJ1-2; D gene uncertain. The V gene's germline CDR1 is SGHAT and CDR2 FQNNGV. This CDR3 has 13 residues. V dropped 1 base and J dropped 7 bases, with 10 bases sitting between them. The CDR3 sequence: CASSLVGWVGYTF. The DNA of the CDR3 is TGTGCCAGCAGCTTAGTCGGGTGGGTTGGCTACACCTTC.

This clonotype occurred many times. The rearrangement uses TRBV10-3 and TRBJ2-7; tentatively, D is TRBD1 (6 bases). V dropped 5 bases and J dropped 0 bases, with 11 bases sitting between them. This CDR3 region has 14 residues. Germline values: CDR1 ENHRY, CDR2 SYGVKD. CDR3 nucleotide sequence: TGTGCCATCAGTCGGGACAAGAGCTCCTACGAGCAGTACTTC. This sequence encodes CAISRDKSSYEQYF.

About this clonotype: A much larger clone is a single base away; this may be a read error. The CDR3 loop reads CASVPGQGADTQYF. The CDR3 region has the DNA TGTGCCAGTGTCCCGGGACAGGGTGCAGATACGCAGTATTTT. V gene TRBV2 combines with J gene TRBJ2-3; 9 nucleotides line up with TRBD1. The V segment lost 9 bases and the J segment 4 bases; nucleotides outside the gene matches: 8. Germline lookup yields CDR1 SNHLY and CDR2 FYNNEI. The CDR3 totals 14 residues.

This clonotype occurred a few times. The V and J genes are TRBV20-1 and TRBJ1-2, with unresolved D. CDR3 length equals 11 residues. Germline V gene lookup returns CDR1 DFQATT and CDR2 SNEGSKA (reference sequence). Trimming removed 7 bases from V and 0 bases from J, with 6 bases in between. CDR3 residues: CSGNTNYGYTF. CDR3 DNA sequence: TGCAGTGGAAATACTAACTATGGCTACACCTTC.

This clonotype was seen more than once but under ten times. The chain has TRBV20-1 and TRBJ2-7, with 8 positions matching TRBD1. This CDR3 has 17 amino acids. J lost 0 bases, V lost 0 bases, and 10 bases had no gene match. Germline values: CDR1 DFQATT, CDR2 SNEGSKA (reference sequence). In nucleotides, the CDR3 is TGCAGTGCTAGAGATAATCAGCCAGGGGGCGTCTCCTACGAGCAGTACTTC. This sequence encodes CSARDNQPGGVSYEQYF.

This clonotype appeared many times. V gene TRBV28 combines with J gene TRBJ1-2; TRBD1 matches at 8 bases. V gave up 3 bases and J gave up 4 bases; unmatched junction bases: 7. Germline CDR1 MDHEN, CDR2 SYDVKM. The CDR3 runs to 15 residues. CDR3 coding DNA: TGTGCCAGCAGTTTGGCTTGGACAGGGTCCTATGGCTACACCTTC. It translates to CASSLAWTGSYGYTF.

This clonotype was detected only a few times. This sequence joins TRBV20-1 and TRBJ2-1; the match to TRBD2 covers 8 bases. Germline assignment: CDR1 DFQATT and CDR2 SNEGSKA (reference sequence). Germline trimming cut 0 bases from V and 4 bases from J; bases unmatched to any gene: 8. The CDR3 has 16 residues. The DNA for the CDR3 is TGCAGTGCTAGAGATATCTCTAGCGGGCGATACAATGAGCAGTTCTTC. The encoded protein is CSARDISSGRYNEQFF.

This clonotype showed up many times. V usage is TRBV9 and J usage is TRBJ2-5, with D hard to call. CDR3 length: 14 amino acids. Trimming cost V 0 bases and J 1 base, with 7 bases left between them. Germline V gene data show CDR1 as SGDLS and CDR2 as YYNGEE. The CDR3 bases are TGTGCCAGCAGCGTAGGGGTATCCCAAGAGACCCAGTACTTC. It yields the protein CASSVGVSQETQYF.

V usage is TRBV7-2 and J usage is TRBJ2-7, with TRBD1 matching 9 bases. This CDR3 region has 17 residues. Germline CDR1 SGHTA, CDR2 FQGNSA. J gave up 0 bases and V 4 bases, and 10 bases lay outside the gene matches. The CDR3 loop reads CASSWGQGLFPSYEQYF. The CDR3, as DNA: TGTGCCAGCAGCTGGGGACAGGGACTATTCCCCTCCTACGAGCAGTACTTC. The entire variable domain, with the rest obtained from reference TRBV7-2 and TRBJ2-7, is as follows: GAGVSQSPSNKVTEKGKDVELRCDPISGHTALYWYRQSLGQGLEFLIYFQGNSAPDKSGLPSDRFSAERTGGSVSTLTIQRTQQEDSAVYLCASSWGQGLFPSYEQYFGPGTRLTVT.

V and J are TRBV27 and TRBJ2-1, with D hard to call. Germline V gene sequence: CDR1 MNHEY, CDR2 SMNVEV (reference sequence). With 4 bases removed from V and 5 bases from J, the gap between germline ends came to 9 bases. The CDR3 runs 13 residues. This chain's CDR3 is CASSSGWNNEQFF. DNA of the CDR3: TGTGCCAGCAGTTCAGGATGGAACAATGAGCAGTTCTTC.

This clonotype has only a few counts. The chain employs TRBV28 and TRBJ2-2; 9 positions match TRBD1. Germline V CDR1 and CDR2: MDHEN, SYDVKM. Trimming took 6 bases from V and 4 from J; bases not matched to a gene: 12. The CDR3 covers 17 residues. The CDR3 DNA reads as TGTGCCAGCAGCCCGCCTGCGTTGACAGGGGGCACCGGGGAGCTGTTTTTT. Its protein is CASSPPALTGGTGELFF.

This chain links TRBV20-1 with TRBJ1-5; D uncertain. The germline gives CDR1 DFQATT, CDR2 SNEGSKA (reference sequence). The CDR3 is made up of 14 amino acids. The V and J ends lost 0 bases and 0 bases respectively, with 6 bases between them. In DNA form, the CDR3 reads TGCAGTGCTAGAGACAGTTATAGCAATCAGCCCCAGCATTTT. Its translation is CSARDSYSNQPQHF.

This clonotype was seen at least ten times. V and J are TRBV7-2 and TRBJ2-1, with TRBD2 identical over 11 bases. Germline lookup yields CDR1 SGHTA and CDR2 FQGNSA. With V trimmed by 1 base and J by 7 bases, 6 bases remained unmatched. This CDR3 spans 16 amino acids. The CDR3 spells CASSLDVASGRNEQFF. The CDR3 DNA sequence: TGTGCCAGCAGCTTAGATGTGGCTAGCGGGAGGAATGAGCAGTTCTTC.

Ten or more counts support this clonotype. V usage is TRBV6-1 and J usage is TRBJ2-7, with 12 positions matching TRBD1. Trimming took 6 bases from V and 4 from J; bases not matched to a gene: 7. CDR1 and CDR2 (germline): MNHNS, SASEGT. The CDR3 contains 15 residues. DNA for the CDR3: TGTGCCAGCAGATCTGGGACAGGGGGCGGGTACGAGCAGTACTTC. Translation: CASRSGTGGGYEQYF.

The chain uses TRBV6-5 and TRBJ2-3; possible D gene TRBD1, 6 bases. Germline-derived CDR1 and CDR2 are MNHEY and SVGAGI. The germline V and J ends were trimmed by 4 bases and 6 bases, with 14 bases remaining between them. The CDR3 contains 14 residues. The CDR3 region has the DNA TGTGCCAGCAGTTTGGACAGTCTGGAGGATACGCAGTATTTT. This codes for CASSLDSLEDTQYF.

This clonotype was observed many times. This chain uses TRBV7-2 with TRBJ2-7; 7 nucleotides agree with TRBD2. CDR3 length: 16 residues. Trimming removed 1 base from V and 3 bases from J; junction bases left unmatched: 9. CDR1 is SGHTA, CDR2 FQGNSA, per germline. The CDR3 reads CASSLGPGGSNYEQYF. The DNA of the CDR3 is TGTGCCAGCAGCTTAGGCCCGGGCGGGAGTAACTACGAGCAGTACTTC.

This clonotype was seen ten or more times. The gene calls are TRBV19 and TRBJ2-1, with TRBD2 matching 10 bases. With V trimmed by 6 bases and J by 2 bases, 7 bases remained unmatched. Germline loops: CDR1 LNHDA, CDR2 SQIVND (reference sequence). The CDR3 loop spans 16 amino acids. CDR3 in DNA: TGTGCCAGTAGCCGCCAAGCGGGAGGGCCCTACAATGAGCAGTTCTTC. Amino acid sequence: CASSRQAGGPYNEQFF. The full variable domain, with the rest looked up from reference TRBV19 and TRBJ2-1, is DGGITQSPKYLFRKEGQNVTLSCEQNLNHDAMYWYRQDPGQGLRLIYYSQIVNDFQKGDIAEGYSVSREKKESFPLTVTSAQKNPTAFYLCASSRQAGGPYNEQFFGPGTRLTVL.